Detailed here is one T cell receptor beta chain. This entry comes from a study of control samples from healthy donors and cancer patients. The J segment lost 8 bases and the V segment lost 4 bases, leaving 5 bases of the junction unmatched. The CDR3 loop spans 13 amino acids. The germline CDR1 and CDR2 sequences are MDHEN and SYDVKM. Profiling relied on immunoSEQ multiplex PCR, and the TCRdb table lists in-frame clones only, not all of them. Here the sample spans about 75,000 clones, about 80% being singletons. The source material was blood. The chain links TRBV28 to TRBJ1-2; 9 positions agree with TRBD1. This receptor was identified in a man aged 50 to 60 in good health. The CDR3, as DNA: TGTGCCAGCAGTTCCGCCACAGGGGGCGGCTACACCTTC. Translated: CASSSATGGGYTF.